This TCR beta chain was recorded in a study of cytomegalovirus exposure and HLA in healthy donors. Trimming removed 0 bases at V and 6 bases at J, with 9 bases between. The length of the CDR3 is 13 residues. Germline V gene lookup returns CDR1 LGHNA and CDR2 YNFKEQ. A multiplex PCR was run with 60 Vbeta primers and 13 Jbeta primers. The repertoire was sequenced with immunoSEQ multiplex PCR; TCRdb's copy has only in-frame clones and lacks some. This table holds approximately 180,000 clones, 81% found once. This TCR came from a young man in good health and CMV-seronegative. What was sequenced was PBMCs. This sequence joins TRBV4-2 and TRBJ2-7; D might be TRBD2 (7 bases). CDR3 sequence (DNA): TGTGCCAGCAGCCAAGAGGGGGGGGCCGAGCAGTACTTC. This codes for CASSQEGGAEQYF.